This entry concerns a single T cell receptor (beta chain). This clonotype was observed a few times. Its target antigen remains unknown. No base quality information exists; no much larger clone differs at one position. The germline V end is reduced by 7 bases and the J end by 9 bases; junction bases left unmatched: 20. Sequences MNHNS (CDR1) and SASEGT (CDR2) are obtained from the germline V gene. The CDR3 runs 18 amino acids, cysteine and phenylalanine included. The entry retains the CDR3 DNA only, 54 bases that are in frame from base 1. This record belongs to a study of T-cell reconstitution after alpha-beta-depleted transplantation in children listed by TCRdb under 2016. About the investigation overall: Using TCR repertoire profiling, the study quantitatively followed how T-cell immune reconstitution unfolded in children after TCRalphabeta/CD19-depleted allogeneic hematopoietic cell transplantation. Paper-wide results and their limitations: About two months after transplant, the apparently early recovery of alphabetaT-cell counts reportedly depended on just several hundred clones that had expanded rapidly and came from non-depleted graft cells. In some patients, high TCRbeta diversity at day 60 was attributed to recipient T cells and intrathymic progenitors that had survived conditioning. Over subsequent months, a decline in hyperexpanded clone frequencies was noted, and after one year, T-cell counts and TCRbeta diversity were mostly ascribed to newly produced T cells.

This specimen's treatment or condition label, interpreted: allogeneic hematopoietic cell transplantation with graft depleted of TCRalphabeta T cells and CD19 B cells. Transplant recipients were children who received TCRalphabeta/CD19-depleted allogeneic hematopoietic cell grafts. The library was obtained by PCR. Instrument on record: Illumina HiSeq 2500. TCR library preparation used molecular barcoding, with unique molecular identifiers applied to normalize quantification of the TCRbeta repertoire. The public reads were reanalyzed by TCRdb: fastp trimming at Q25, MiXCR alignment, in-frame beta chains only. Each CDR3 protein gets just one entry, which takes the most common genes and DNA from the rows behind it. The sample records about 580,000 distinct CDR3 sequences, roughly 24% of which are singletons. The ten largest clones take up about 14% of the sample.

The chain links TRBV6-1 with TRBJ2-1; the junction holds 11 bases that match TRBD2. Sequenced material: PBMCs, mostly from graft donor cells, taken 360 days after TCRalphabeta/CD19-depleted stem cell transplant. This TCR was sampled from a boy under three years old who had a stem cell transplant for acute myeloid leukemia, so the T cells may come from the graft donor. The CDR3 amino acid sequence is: CASNPRVAGGVSTGEQFF. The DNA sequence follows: TGTGCCAGCAACCCGAGGGTAGCGGGGGGGGTTTCCACGGGTGAGCAGTTCTTC.